The rows below give T cell receptor beta chains drawn from one sample of a study of response to subunit inactivated influenza vaccine. TCRdb analysed the RT-PCR reads with MiXCR anew, one entry per CDR3 protein. This table has 170,000 or so distinct CDR3 sequences, about 10% appearing once. The specimen was CD8+ T cells sorted from PBMCs, collected around 25 months after vaccination. The receptors derive from a man aged 45 to 70 who received an inactivated influenza vaccine. Both conserved end residues are part of each CDR3. D genes are given only for firm matches. Expanded clones get a size class; other rows say once, few or many, or leave the size out.

d_call: .
v_call: TRBV7-2
clone_size: many
j_call: TRBJ2-7
cdr3_nt: TGTGCCAGCAGCCAAACACCCTCCCACATGGCAGCCTACGAGCAGTACTTC
cdr3_aa: CASSQTPSHMAAYEQYF

d_call: .
v_call: TRBV3-1
clone_size: many
j_call: TRBJ2-3
cdr3_nt: TGTGCCAGCAGCCAAGAACTAGCCACAGATACGCAGTATTTT
cdr3_aa: CASSQELATDTQYF

d_call: TRBD2
v_call: TRBV7-9
clone_size: many
j_call: TRBJ2-3
cdr3_nt: TGTGCCAGCAGCTCACATAGCGGGAGCACAGATACGCAGTATTTT
cdr3_aa: CASSSHSGSTDTQYF

d_call: .
v_call: TRBV4-3
clone_size: .
j_call: TRBJ2-7
cdr3_nt: TGCGCCAGCAGCCCCCAAACAGGGAACTACGAGCAGTACTTC
cdr3_aa: CASSPQTGNYEQYF

d_call: TRBD2
v_call: TRBV9
clone_size: .
j_call: TRBJ2-3
cdr3_nt: TGTGCCAGCAGCGTAGCCCAGCGGGGGGACCGGAGAGATACGCAGTATTTT
cdr3_aa: CASSVAQRGDRRDTQYF

d_call: TRBD1
v_call: TRBV29-1
clone_size: many
j_call: TRBJ2-2
cdr3_nt: TGCAGCGTTGAATTATCGGGACAGGAAACCGGGGAGCTGTTTTTT
cdr3_aa: CSVELSGQETGELFF

d_call: TRBD1
v_call: TRBV7-9
clone_size: .
j_call: TRBJ2-7
cdr3_nt: TGTGCCAGCAGCCTACATACAGGGGGCTACGAGCAGTACTTC
cdr3_aa: CASSLHTGGYEQYF

d_call: .
v_call: TRBV28
clone_size: many
j_call: TRBJ1-6
cdr3_nt: TGTGCCAGCAACACGGACACCTATAATTCACCCCTCCACTTT
cdr3_aa: CASNTDTYNSPLHF

d_call: .
v_call: TRBV28
clone_size: few
j_call: TRBJ1-1
cdr3_nt: TGTGCCAGCAGTTGGACGAGGAACACTGAAGCTTTCTTT
cdr3_aa: CASSWTRNTEAFF

d_call: .
v_call: TRBV6-1
clone_size: few
j_call: TRBJ2-5
cdr3_nt: TGTGCCAGCAGCTTCCGGGCAGGGTGGGAGACCCAGTACTTC
cdr3_aa: CASSFRAGWETQYF

d_call: .
v_call: TRBV4-1
clone_size: many
j_call: TRBJ2-1
cdr3_nt: TGCGCCAGCAGCCAATTTGACAGCAGGGGCAATGAGCAGTTCTTC
cdr3_aa: CASSQFDSRGNEQFF

d_call: TRBD2
v_call: TRBV10-3
clone_size: .
j_call: TRBJ2-3
cdr3_nt: TGTGCCATCAGTGAGACGAATGGACTAGCGGGGGTCACAGATACGCAGTATTTT
cdr3_aa: CAISETNGLAGVTDTQYF

d_call: TRBD2
v_call: TRBV10-3
clone_size: few
j_call: TRBJ2-3
cdr3_nt: TGTGCCATCAGGCCTAGCGGGACCGATACGCAGTATTTT
cdr3_aa: CAIRPSGTDTQYF

d_call: TRBD2
v_call: TRBV29-1
clone_size: .
j_call: TRBJ2-1
cdr3_nt: TGCAGCGTGGCCGGGACTAGCGGGGTCAACAATGAGCAGTTCTTC
cdr3_aa: CSVAGTSGVNNEQFF

d_call: .
v_call: TRBV20-1
clone_size: few
j_call: TRBJ2-1
cdr3_nt: TGCAGTGCTCGTGACCCAGGGTGGGCTAGCTCCTACAATGAGCAGTTCTTC
cdr3_aa: CSARDPGWASSYNEQFF

d_call: .
v_call: TRBV2
clone_size: few
j_call: TRBJ2-2
cdr3_nt: TGTGCCAGCAAGGTGCAGGAGAACACCGGGGAGCTGTTTTTT
cdr3_aa: CASKVQENTGELFF

d_call: .
v_call: TRBV3-1
clone_size: .
j_call: TRBJ2-1
cdr3_nt: TGTGCCAGCAGCCAAGATCCCGGAGGGGTGAATGAGCAGTTCTTC
cdr3_aa: CASSQDPGGVNEQFF

d_call: .
v_call: TRBV2
clone_size: many
j_call: TRBJ1-5
cdr3_nt: TGTGCCAGCAGTGAAGCGCCCGGCAAGGGCAATCAGCCCCAGCATTTT
cdr3_aa: CASSEAPGKGNQPQHF

d_call: .
v_call: TRBV5-1
clone_size: many
j_call: TRBJ2-1
cdr3_nt: TGCGCCAGCAGCTTGGTTACTAACAATGAGCAGTTCTTC
cdr3_aa: CASSLVTNNEQFF

d_call: .
v_call: TRBV6-5
clone_size: .
j_call: TRBJ2-5
cdr3_nt: TGTGCCAGCAGTTACCAGAACCCGTACCAAGAGACCCAGTACTTC
cdr3_aa: CASSYQNPYQETQYF

d_call: .
v_call: TRBV7-9
clone_size: .
j_call: TRBJ2-1
cdr3_nt: TGTGCCAGCAGGTGGGGCTTTTACAATGAGCAGTTCTTC
cdr3_aa: CASRWGFYNEQFF

d_call: .
v_call: TRBV24-1
clone_size: many
j_call: TRBJ2-1
cdr3_nt: TGTGCCACCAGTGATTTACCCATAAATGAGCAGTTCTTC
cdr3_aa: CATSDLPINEQFF

d_call: .
v_call: TRBV29-1
clone_size: .
j_call: TRBJ2-7
cdr3_nt: TGCAGCGTTGTTTACAGAGAAACCGGCTACGAGCAGTACTTC
cdr3_aa: CSVVYRETGYEQYF

d_call: TRBD1
v_call: TRBV20-1
clone_size: few
j_call: TRBJ1-5
cdr3_nt: TGCAGTGCTGCCCGGACAGGCCATAGCAATCAGCCCCAGCATTTT
cdr3_aa: CSAARTGHSNQPQHF

d_call: TRBD1
v_call: TRBV4-1
clone_size: few
j_call: TRBJ2-1
cdr3_nt: TGCGCCAGCAGCCCGGCCGGGACAGCCCTTTCTGGCGAGCAGTTCTTC
cdr3_aa: CASSPAGTALSGEQFF

d_call: .
v_call: TRBV9
clone_size: .
j_call: TRBJ1-1
cdr3_nt: TGTGCCAGCAGCCCCAGAGGAGGACTGAACACTGAAGCTTTCTTT
cdr3_aa: CASSPRGGLNTEAFF

d_call: TRBD1
v_call: TRBV15
clone_size: .
j_call: TRBJ2-7
cdr3_nt: TGTGCCACCAGCAGAGATAGAGTGGGACAGGGTTATCGGCAGTACTTC
cdr3_aa: CATSRDRVGQGYRQYF

d_call: TRBD2
v_call: TRBV4-3
clone_size: few
j_call: TRBJ2-2
cdr3_nt: TGCGCCAGCAGCCAAAGACTAGCGGAAGAGTCATACACCGGGGAGCTGTTTTTT
cdr3_aa: CASSQRLAEESYTGELFF

d_call: .
v_call: TRBV18
clone_size: few
j_call: TRBJ1-1
cdr3_nt: TGTGCCAGCTCACCAGGGGTGGAGATGAACACTGAAGCTTTCTTT
cdr3_aa: CASSPGVEMNTEAFF

d_call: .
v_call: TRBV12-3/TRBV12-4
clone_size: few
j_call: TRBJ2-7
cdr3_nt: TGTGCCAGCAGTTGGGTGGGCCACGAGCAGTACTTC
cdr3_aa: CASSWVGHEQYF

d_call: .
v_call: TRBV10-3
clone_size: many
j_call: TRBJ2-5
cdr3_nt: TGTGCCATCAGTGAGTCTGTAGAGACCCAGTACTTC
cdr3_aa: CAISESVETQYF

d_call: .
v_call: TRBV6-2/TRBV6-3
clone_size: .
j_call: TRBJ2-7
cdr3_nt: TGTGCCAGCCATAGCGTATTCTCCTACGAGCAGTACTTC
cdr3_aa: CASHSVFSYEQYF

d_call: TRBD1
v_call: TRBV20-1
clone_size: .
j_call: TRBJ1-1
cdr3_nt: TGCAGTGCTCCGCACCAGGGGGCGGGTACTGAAGCTTTCTTT
cdr3_aa: CSAPHQGAGTEAFF

d_call: .
v_call: TRBV7-9
clone_size: few
j_call: TRBJ2-3
cdr3_nt: TGTGCCAGCAGCTTAACAGATACAGATACGCAGTATTTT
cdr3_aa: CASSLTDTDTQYF

d_call: TRBD1
v_call: TRBV7-7
clone_size: few
j_call: TRBJ2-7
cdr3_nt: TGTGCCAGCAGCTCATCTAGGTCCGGGACAGGCCCTTCCTACGAGCAGTACTTC
cdr3_aa: CASSSSRSGTGPSYEQYF

d_call: .
v_call: TRBV27
clone_size: many
j_call: TRBJ2-6
cdr3_nt: TGTGCCAGCAGTTTCCTGGCGGGTTCCTCTGGGGCCAACGTCCTGACTTTC
cdr3_aa: CASSFLAGSSGANVLTF

d_call: TRBD1
v_call: TRBV28
clone_size: .
j_call: TRBJ1-5
cdr3_nt: TGTGCCAGCAGTTCCGGACAGGGGGCTTTTAGCAATCAGCCCCAGCATTTT
cdr3_aa: CASSSGQGAFSNQPQHF

d_call: .
v_call: TRBV29-1
clone_size: many
j_call: TRBJ2-5
cdr3_nt: TGCAGCGTTGAAGAAACAGGCACACAAGAGACCCAGTACTTC
cdr3_aa: CSVEETGTQETQYF

d_call: .
v_call: TRBV30
clone_size: .
j_call: TRBJ1-1
cdr3_nt: TGTGCCTGGAGTGTCGGAGACCCTGGAGCTTTCTTT
cdr3_aa: CAWSVGDPGAFF

d_call: .
v_call: TRBV4-3
clone_size: few
j_call: TRBJ1-1
cdr3_nt: TGCGCCAGCAGCCAAGATGGTGGGCCAGGGGCACAGAACACTGAAGCTTTCTTT
cdr3_aa: CASSQDGGPGAQNTEAFF

d_call: .
v_call: TRBV2
clone_size: .
j_call: TRBJ2-4
cdr3_nt: TGTGCCAGCAGTGGGGGGGCCCTCCCCAAAAACATTCAGTACTTC
cdr3_aa: CASSGGALPKNIQYF

d_call: .
v_call: TRBV24-1
clone_size: .
j_call: TRBJ2-7
cdr3_nt: TGTGCCACCAGTGCACGGACAGTTCCCTACGAGCAGTACTTC
cdr3_aa: CATSARTVPYEQYF

d_call: .
v_call: TRBV4-3
clone_size: many
j_call: TRBJ2-1
cdr3_nt: TGCGCCAGCAGCCAAGGGGGGGGCAGGAATGAGCAGTTCTTC
cdr3_aa: CASSQGGGRNEQFF

d_call: TRBD1
v_call: TRBV28
clone_size: few
j_call: TRBJ1-1
cdr3_nt: TGTGCCAGCAGTTTGACAGGGATGAACACTGAAGCTTTCTTT
cdr3_aa: CASSLTGMNTEAFF

d_call: TRBD2
v_call: TRBV3-1
clone_size: few
j_call: TRBJ2-1
cdr3_nt: TGTGCCAGCAGCCAAACAGCGGGAGGACTGAATGAGCAGTTCTTC
cdr3_aa: CASSQTAGGLNEQFF

d_call: .
v_call: TRBV6-2/TRBV6-3
clone_size: few
j_call: TRBJ2-2
cdr3_nt: TGTGCCAGCAGTTACAGTAGTGGGTACACCGGGGAGCTGTTTTTT
cdr3_aa: CASSYSSGYTGELFF

d_call: .
v_call: TRBV5-5
clone_size: few
j_call: TRBJ2-1
cdr3_nt: TGTGCCAGCATCGACTTGAGCTCCTACAATGAGCAGTTCTTC
cdr3_aa: CASIDLSSYNEQFF

d_call: .
v_call: TRBV28
clone_size: few
j_call: TRBJ2-7
cdr3_nt: TGTGCCAGCACCGCTTTTGGGAGCCGCTCCCACGAGCAGTACTTC
cdr3_aa: CASTAFGSRSHEQYF

d_call: .
v_call: TRBV19
clone_size: .
j_call: TRBJ2-7
cdr3_nt: TGTGCCAGTAGTATCGGGACCCTCACCTACGAGCAGTACTTC
cdr3_aa: CASSIGTLTYEQYF

d_call: .
v_call: TRBV10-3
clone_size: .
j_call: TRBJ2-1
cdr3_nt: TGTGCCATCAGTGAGTACGCATCCCAAGCTAACCTTGAGCAGTTCTTC
cdr3_aa: CAISEYASQANLEQFF

d_call: .
v_call: TRBV7-9
clone_size: .
j_call: TRBJ2-7
cdr3_nt: TGTGCCAGCAGCTGGACTAACGGGCCCTACGAGCAGTACTTC
cdr3_aa: CASSWTNGPYEQYF

d_call: TRBD1
v_call: TRBV7-9
clone_size: few
j_call: TRBJ2-7
cdr3_nt: TGTGCCAGCAGCTTATCCCGGGACAGGGACAACGAGCAGTACTTC
cdr3_aa: CASSLSRDRDNEQYF